What follows are 32 T cell receptor beta chains derived from one specimen sequenced in a study of cytomegalovirus exposure and HLA in healthy donors. The primer mix had 60 Vbeta and 13 Jbeta primers. Measured with immunoSEQ multiplex PCR; TCRdb has only the in-frame clones, and not every one. The sample holds approximately 240,000 clones, more than 75% seen once. The specimen sequenced was PBMCs. Every receptor here comes from a middle-aged woman in good health and CMV-seropositive.

This chain joins TRBV2 and TRBJ2-7, with 8 bases fitting TRBD1. Germline-derived CDR1 and CDR2 are SNHLY and FYNNEI. The CDR3 runs 15 residues. V shed 2 bases and J 5 bases; nucleotides not matched to a gene: 8. CDR3 sequence: CASSERTGFYHEQYF. DNA of the CDR3: TGTGCCAGCAGTGAAAGGACAGGGTTCTACCACGAGCAGTACTTC.

The chain uses TRBV23-1 and TRBJ1-1, with a possible D match to TRBD1 (5 bases). TRBV23-1 is an open reading frame, and its role is uncertain. Trimming took 4 bases from V and 1 from J, leaving 16 bases between them. The CDR3 contains 16 residues. The CDR3 protein is CASSLCPQAKNTEAFF. The CDR3 DNA reads as TGCGCCAGCAGTCTGTGCCCACAGGCAAAGAACACTGAAGCTTTCTTT.

The chain has TRBV4-2 and TRBJ1-4; TRBD1 agrees at 10 bases. The CDR3 runs to 17 residues. Germline values: CDR1 LGHNA, CDR2 YNFKEQ. Trimming at V came to 0 bases and at J to 8 bases, leaving 9 bases not matched to a gene. The CDR3: CASSQDWDRGVREKLFF. The CDR3 nucleotides read TGTGCCAGCAGCCAAGATTGGGACAGGGGTGTCAGGGAAAAACTGTTTTTT.

This chain connects TRBV30 to TRBJ1-5; 8 positions agree with TRBD1. The CDR3 runs to 13 residues. J gave up 7 bases and V 0 bases, and 2 bases lay outside the gene matches. Germline-derived CDR1 and CDR2 are GTSNPN and SVGIG (reference sequence). As DNA, the CDR3 is TGTGCCTGGAGTGTGACAGGGGACCAGCCCCAGCATTTT. This gives the protein CAWSVTGDQPQHF. The full variable domain, completed using reference TRBV30 and TRBJ1-5, is SQTIHQWPATLVQPVGSPLSLECTVEGTSNPNLYWYRQAAGRGLQLLFYSVGIGQISSEVPQNLSASRPQDRQFILSSKKLLLSDSGFYLCAWSVTGDQPQHFGDGTRLSIL.

The genes are TRBV30 and TRBJ1-1; no clear D. The V gene's germline CDR1 is GTSNPN and CDR2 SVGIG (reference sequence). This CDR3 has 11 amino acids. Deletions cut 0 bases from V and 6 bases from J, with 5 bases between. DNA of the CDR3: TGTGCCTGGAGTGTGGCGGCTGAAGCTTTCTTT. Protein product: CAWSVAAEAFF.

The V call is TRBV18, the J call TRBJ2-1, with 9 nucleotides matching TRBD2. With V trimmed by 5 bases and J by 8 bases, 7 bases remained unmatched. Germline assignment: CDR1 KGHSH and CDR2 LQKENI. This CDR3 has 14 residues. The DNA for the CDR3 is TGTGCCAGCTCATTAGCGGGAGTGAGGGATGAGCAGTTCTTC. It specifies CASSLAGVRDEQFF.

The rearrangement uses TRBV7-3 and TRBJ1-1, with 10 bases lining up with TRBD1. This CDR3 spans 14 amino acids. CDR1 is SGHTA, CDR2 FQGTGA, per germline. V dropped 2 bases and J dropped 4; count of bases not matched to a gene: 1. Here the CDR3 reads CASSLGTGVTEAFF. CDR3 nucleotides: TGTGCCAGCAGCTTAGGGACAGGGGTCACTGAAGCTTTCTTT. Based on the CDR3 plus reference TRBV7-3 and TRBJ1-1, the full variable domain is GAGVSQTPSNKVTEKGKYVELRCDPISGHTALYWYRQSLGQGPEFLIYFQGTGAADDSGLPNDRFFAVRPEGSVSTLKIQRTERGDSAVYLCASSLGTGVTEAFFGQGTRLTVV.

This clone appeared a single time. The rearrangement joins TRBV28 to TRBJ2-7; D ambiguous. This CDR3 is 13 amino acids long. Germline assignment: CDR1 MDHEN and CDR2 SYDVKM. The germline V and J ends were trimmed by 6 bases and 2 bases, with 11 bases remaining between them. The CDR3 DNA follows: TGTGCCAGCAGACAGAGAGTTACCTACGAGCAGTACTTC. This gives the protein CASRQRVTYEQYF. Variable domain in full (rest from reference TRBV28 and TRBJ2-7): DVKVTQSSRYLVKRTGEKVFLECVQDMDHENMFWYRQDPGLGLRLIYFSYDVKMKEKGDIPEGYSVSREKKERFSLILESASTNQTSMYLCASRQRVTYEQYFGPGTRLTVT.

The chain uses TRBV6-1 and TRBJ1-5; 9 bases match TRBD1. CDR3 length: 15 residues. V lost 6 bases, J lost 4 bases, and 7 bases stayed unmatched. Per germline, CDR1 MNHNS and CDR2 SASEGT. Here the CDR3 DNA reads TGTGCCAGCAGCCTGACAGGGGGTGAGAATCAGCCCCAGCATTTT. It yields the protein CASSLTGGENQPQHF.

J is TRBJ2-5 and V is TRBV2; weak D call: TRBD2 (6 bases). Germline CDR1 SNHLY, CDR2 FYNNEI. CDR3 length: 16 amino acids. Trimming removed 6 bases from V and 3 bases from J, with 20 bases in between. The CDR3 loop is CASRPIWGTGEETQYF. The CDR3 nucleotides are TGTGCCAGCAGACCCATCTGGGGGACTGGCGAAGAGACCCAGTACTTC.

The chain recombines TRBV29-1 with TRBJ1-1; 7 nucleotides line up with TRBD1. Trimming removed 5 bases from V and 8 bases from J; junction bases left unmatched: 8. The CDR3 runs to 12 residues. Germline lookup yields CDR1 SQVTM and CDR2 ANQGSEA. The CDR3 coding sequence is TGCAGCGTTTCGCAGGGGGAGCTCGAAGCTTTCTTT. Amino acid sequence: CSVSQGELEAFF. The whole variable domain, filled in from reference TRBV29-1 and TRBJ1-1, reads SAVISQKPSRDICQRGTSLTIQCQVDSQVTMMFWYRQQPGQSLTLIATANQGSEATYESGFVIDKFPISRPNLTFSTLTVSNMSPEDSSIYLCSVSQGELEAFFGQGTRLTVV.

This clone showed up just a few times. The CDR3 loop reads CASSLGRGSYEQYF. DNA of the CDR3: TGTGCCAGCAGCTTAGGCAGGGGGTCCTACGAGCAGTACTTC. The rearrangement uses TRBV7-3 and TRBJ2-7, with TRBD1 matching over 7 bases. Germline V CDR1 and CDR2: SGHTA, FQGTGA. The ends lost 2 bases at V and 1 base at J; junction bases unmatched: 2. CDR3 length: 14 amino acids.

The chain couples TRBV6-5 to TRBJ1-1; D might be TRBD1 (5 bases). Germline V gives CDR1 MNHEY, CDR2 SVGAGI. The CDR3 loop spans 14 amino acids. Trimming removed 6 bases at V and 1 base at J, with 12 bases between. Here the CDR3 reads CASRRPQENTEAFF. The CDR3 DNA is TGTGCCAGCAGACGCCCACAGGAGAACACTGAAGCTTTCTTT.

This sequence joins TRBV2 and TRBJ2-3; TRBD2 agrees at 15 bases. From germline, CDR1 is SNHLY and CDR2 FYNNEI. The CDR3 spans 16 residues. V lost 8 bases, J lost 4 bases, and 7 bases stayed unmatched. The CDR3 sequence: CASQERTSGRADTQYF. CDR3 nucleotides: TGTGCCAGCCAGGAGCGGACTAGCGGGAGGGCAGATACGCAGTATTTT.

The V gene is TRBV9, the J gene TRBJ1-2; D is unresolved. The CDR3 is 9 amino acids. CDR1 is SGDLS and CDR2 is YYNGEE in the germline V gene. Here the CDR3 reads CAGSYGYTF. DNA for the CDR3: TGTGCAGGGAGTTATGGCTACACCTTC.

The genes are TRBV4-3 and TRBJ2-2; TRBD2 agrees at 7 bases. Per the germline V gene, CDR1 is LGHNA and CDR2 is YSLEER. The trim removed 0 bases at V and 6 bases at J, leaving 16 bases unmatched. The length of the CDR3 is 19 residues. The CDR3 loop reads CASSQELGSASGGAGELFF. The CDR3 DNA reads as TGCGCCAGCAGCCAAGAACTCGGGTCGGCTAGCGGAGGGGCCGGGGAGCTGTTTTTT.

The chain has TRBV30 and TRBJ1-2; 8 nucleotides align to TRBD1. J lost 7 bases, V lost 2 bases, and 15 bases had no gene match. The CDR3 is 16 residues long. Germline V lookup: CDR1 GTSNPN, CDR2 SVGIG (reference sequence). CDR3 in DNA: TGTGCCTGGAGTCCCTGGACAGGGACCAATTCGCGTGGCTACACCTTC. Translated, it gives CAWSPWTGTNSRGYTF.

The chain recombines TRBV29-1 with TRBJ2-7; 7 nucleotides match TRBD2. The germline CDR1 and CDR2 sequences are SQVTM and ANQGSEA. This CDR3 region has 14 residues. J was trimmed by 1 base and V by 7 bases; bases with no gene match: 10. The DNA of the CDR3 is TGCAGCGCCGGAAGGACTAGAGAATCCTACGAGCAGTACTTC. The encoded protein is CSAGRTRESYEQYF.

V gene TRBV4-3 combines with J gene TRBJ2-3; the D gene is possibly TRBD2 (5 bases). Germline CDR1 reads LGHNA; CDR2 reads YSLEER. The CDR3 consists of 16 residues. The V gene lost 0 bases and the J gene lost 5 bases, with 15 bases spanning the gap. CDR3 DNA: TGCGCCAGCAGCCAAGAAGCTCGGCTTGCGGGAGATACGCAGTATTTT. Amino acids: CASSQEARLAGDTQYF.

The V and J genes are TRBV5-1 and TRBJ2-7, with 11 bases aligning to TRBD2. The CDR3 is 17 residues long. The V gene's germline CDR1 is SGHRS and CDR2 YFSETQ. The V segment lost 3 bases and the J segment 1 base; nucleotides outside the gene matches: 9. The DNA of the CDR3 is TGCGCCAGCAGCTCCTCTTCACTAGCGGGAGATTCCTACGAGCAGTACTTC. Protein product: CASSSSSLAGDSYEQYF. Full variable domain (rest looked up from reference TRBV5-1 and TRBJ2-7): KAGVTQTPRYLIKTRGQQVTLSCSPISGHRSVSWYQQTPGQGLQFLFEYFSETQRNKGNFPGRFSGRQFSNSRSEMNVSTLELGDSALYLCASSSSSLAGDSYEQYFGPGTRLTVT.

The CDR3 loop is CSVIRTDPGLYEQYF. The CDR3 DNA reads as TGCAGCGTTATTCGGACGGACCCGGGGTTGTACGAGCAGTACTTC. This chain joins TRBV29-1 and TRBJ2-7, with a possible D match to TRBD2 (5 bases). Trimming cost V 5 bases and J 4 bases, with 21 bases left between them. The CDR3 has 15 amino acids. Germline CDR1 is SQVTM and CDR2 is ANQGSEA.

The CDR3 sequence is CASNPGTGVKSYGYTF. Written as DNA, the CDR3 is TGTGCCAGCAATCCGGGGACAGGGGTTAAGAGCTATGGCTACACCTTC. This chain connects TRBV7-2 to TRBJ1-2, with 10 bases identical to TRBD1. This CDR3 has 16 residues. V shed 7 bases, J shed 4 bases, and the junction held 12 bases outside the gene matches. Germline V gene lookup returns CDR1 SGHTA and CDR2 FQGNSA.

V gene TRBV7-8 combines with J gene TRBJ2-5; TRBD2 is a possible D gene (5 bases). CDR3 length equals 14 residues. Germline CDR1 is SGHVS and CDR2 is FQNEAQ. The ends were cut back, 5 bases at V and 1 base at J, with 11 bases in the middle. The CDR3 DNA reads as TGTGCCAGCAGCCGATTGACTATCCAAGAGACCCAGTACTTC. As protein: CASSRLTIQETQYF.

The rearrangement links TRBV5-1 to TRBJ2-5; 8 bases fit TRBD1. The CDR3 runs to 15 residues. J gave up 5 bases and V 3 bases, and 9 bases lay outside the gene matches. The germline CDR1 and CDR2 sequences are SGHRS and YFSETQ. The CDR3 DNA reads as TGCGCCAGCAGCTCTGGACAGGGTATGGGCGAGACCCAGTACTTC. It specifies CASSSGQGMGETQYF.

The chain recombines TRBV7-2 with TRBJ2-1; D may be TRBD2 (6 bases). The CDR3 is 13 residues long. The V end was cut by 5 bases, the J end by 8 bases, with 13 bases between. Germline CDR1 is SGHTA and CDR2 is FQGNSA. The CDR3 region has the DNA TGTGCCAGCAGCAAGGAAACTAGCCATGAGCAGTTCTTC. It specifies CASSKETSHEQFF.

V usage is TRBV7-8 and J usage is TRBJ1-5; 7 bases agree with TRBD1. V lost 5 bases and J lost 0; bases outside the gene matches: 10. Germline V gene data show CDR1 as SGHVS and CDR2 as FQNEAQ. This CDR3 is built from 17 residues. CDR3 in DNA: TGTGCCAGCAGCCTTTACCGGGACAGTAATAGCAATCAGCCCCAGCATTTT. Translated: CASSLYRDSNSNQPQHF. The whole variable domain, remainder taken from reference TRBV7-8 and TRBJ1-5, is GAGVSQSPRYKVAKRGQDVALRCDPISGHVSLFWYQQALGQGPEFLTYFQNEAQLDKSGLPSDRFFAERPEGSVSTLKIQRTQQEDSAVYLCASSLYRDSNSNQPQHFGDGTRLSIL.

The chain uses TRBV18 and TRBJ1-2; tentatively, D is TRBD1 (5 bases). Germline assignment: CDR1 KGHSH and CDR2 LQKENI. CDR3 length: 14 residues. V shed 3 bases and J shed 2 bases, with 10 bases lying between them. The DNA of the CDR3 is TGTGCCAGCTCACCTCAGGGTGACAACTATGGCTACACCTTC. Translation gives CASSPQGDNYGYTF. Supplemented by reference TRBV18 and TRBJ1-2, the full variable domain reads NAGVMQNPRHLVRRRGQEARLRCSPMKGHSHVYWYRQLPEEGLKFMVYLQKENIIDESGMPKERFSAEFPKEGPSILRIQQVVRGDSAAYFCASSPQGDNYGYTFGSGTRLTVV.

The V call is TRBV1, the J call TRBJ2-7; the D call in the table, TRBD2, was not verified against the DNA. TRBV1 is a pseudogene segment. The CDR3 length is 19 residues. The CDR3 sequence is CTSSQGMGWLAGDTYEQYF. CDR3 DNA sequence: TGCACCAGCAGCCAAGGGATGGGGTGGCTAGCGGGAGATACCTACGAGCAGTACTTC.

The table lists this clone with a count of one. The V and J genes are TRBV7-2 and TRBJ2-1; tentatively, D is TRBD2 (6 bases). The CDR3 length is 14 residues. The germline V and J ends were trimmed by 1 base and 8 bases, with 12 bases remaining between them. The germline V gene encodes CDR1 SGHTA and CDR2 FQGNSA. The CDR3: CASSLVASDDEQFF. The CDR3 region has the DNA TGTGCCAGCAGCTTAGTAGCTAGCGACGATGAGCAGTTCTTC.

This clone was picked up one time. This chain joins TRBV4-3 and TRBJ1-4, with TRBD1 as a possible D gene (6 bases). The V end lost 0 bases, the J end lost 7 bases, and 12 bases lay between the germline ends. The CDR3 has 15 amino acids. Germline CDR1 LGHNA, CDR2 YSLEER. The CDR3 region has the DNA TGCGCCAGCAGCCAAGAGCGGGGGCGCGGTGAAAAACTGTTTTTT. Amino acid sequence: CASSQERGRGEKLFF.

This chain joins TRBV28 and TRBJ2-5; 9 nucleotides match TRBD1. Trimming took 2 bases from V and 4 from J; bases not matched to a gene: 2. CDR3 length: 14 amino acids. Germline V gene sequence: CDR1 MDHEN, CDR2 SYDVKM. CDR3 sequence: CASSLTGGVETQYF. The CDR3 DNA follows: TGTGCCAGCAGTTTAACAGGGGGCGTAGAGACCCAGTACTTC.

J is TRBJ2-7 and V is TRBV11-1; maybe TRBD1 (5 bases). The CDR3 runs to 13 residues. Trimming took off 4 bases at V and 6 bases at J, with 13 bases between the two ends. Looked up from germline, CDR1 is SGHAT and CDR2 is FQDESV (reference sequence). This chain's CDR3 is CASSWTSFSEQYF. The CDR3 DNA follows: TGTGCCAGCAGCTGGACAAGTTTCTCCGAGCAGTACTTC.